This T cell receptor beta chain was sequenced in a study of human T cells and chemical hapten exposure. About the research overall: The study lasted 20 to 25 weeks, and patients were dosed weekly with diphenylcyclopropenone on the scalp throughout. Study findings and constraints: Following DPC sensitization, TCRs present above 1 in 1000 frequency showed no change.

As to time point: patch test 2, 6 weeks after DPC sensitization. Treatment here: therapeutic diphenylcyclopropenone sensitization with weekly scalp DPC. Extraction of total RNA was performed on unfractionated whole blood. At least ten counts were recorded for this clonotype. What it recognizes is unknown. Germline V lookup: CDR1 MNHEY, CDR2 SVGAGI. Trimming took off 8 bases at V and 2 bases at J, with 9 bases between the two ends. The CDR3 totals 12 residues. Each CDR3 protein is one row after TCRdb ran MiXCR on the RACE reads. The sample lists some 80,000 distinct CDR3 sequences, 10% to 13% occurring once.

This chain connects TRBV6-5 to TRBJ2-5; tentative D call: TRBD1 (5 bases). The sample in question was whole blood, obtained in connection with sensitization to the hapten diphenylcyclopropenone (DPC). The TCR originated in a woman in her twenties or thirties with alopecia areata. Some clones in this sample may be carry-over from other donors' samples. The CDR3 DNA is TGTGCCAGCGGAGACAGACAAGAGACCCAGTACTTC. Protein product: CASGDRQETQYF.